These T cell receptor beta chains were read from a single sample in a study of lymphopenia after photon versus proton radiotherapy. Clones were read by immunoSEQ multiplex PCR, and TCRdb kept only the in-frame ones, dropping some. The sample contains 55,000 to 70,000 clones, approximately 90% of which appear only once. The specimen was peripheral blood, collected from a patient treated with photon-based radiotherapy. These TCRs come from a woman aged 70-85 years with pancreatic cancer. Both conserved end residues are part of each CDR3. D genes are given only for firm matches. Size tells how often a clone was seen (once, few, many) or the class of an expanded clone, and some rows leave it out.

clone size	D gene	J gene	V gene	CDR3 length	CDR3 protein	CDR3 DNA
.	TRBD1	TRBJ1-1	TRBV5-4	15	CASSFMTGDWTEAFF	TGTGCCAGCAGCTTTATGACAGGGGATTGGACTGAAGCTTTCTTT
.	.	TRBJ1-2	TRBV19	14	CASNDSGGRDGYTF	TGTGCCAGTAACGACAGTGGTGGGAGGGATGGCTACACCTTC
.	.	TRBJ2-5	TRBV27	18	CASSLSFPEAGLEETQYF	TGTGCCAGCAGTTTATCTTTCCCCGAAGCTGGTCTTGAAGAGACCCAGTACTTC
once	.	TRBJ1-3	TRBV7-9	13	CASSPRSGNTIYF	TGTGCCAGCAGCCCCCGGTCTGGAAACACCATATATTTT
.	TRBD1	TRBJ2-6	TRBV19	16	CASSMTGGSGANVLTF	TGTGCCAGTAGTATGACAGGGGGCTCTGGGGCCAACGTCCTGACTTTC
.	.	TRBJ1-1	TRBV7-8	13	CASSPRPVTEAFF	TGTGCCAGCAGCCCCCGTCCGGTGACTGAAGCTTTCTTT
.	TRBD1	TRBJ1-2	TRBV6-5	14	CASSHGGQNYGYTF	TGTGCCAGCAGTCACGGGGGACAGAACTATGGCTACACCTTC
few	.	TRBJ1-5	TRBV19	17	CASSTGRGIEGNQPQHF	TGTGCCAGTAGTACCGGCCGGGGGATAGAGGGGAACCAGCCCCAGCATTTT
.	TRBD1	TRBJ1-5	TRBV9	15	CASSSDPQGDQPQHF	TGTGCCAGCAGCTCAGATCCCCAGGGGGATCAGCCCCAGCATTTT
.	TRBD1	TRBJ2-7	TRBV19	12	CATGTGIYEQYF	TGTGCCACGGGGACAGGAATTTACGAGCAGTACTTC
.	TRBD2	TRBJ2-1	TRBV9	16	CASSVASGGSYNEQFF	TGTGCCAGCAGCGTAGCTTCGGGGGGCTCCTACAATGAGCAGTTCTTC
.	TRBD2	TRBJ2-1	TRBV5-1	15	CASSLGGTSANEQFF	TGCGCCAGCAGCTTGGGGGGGACTAGCGCCAATGAGCAGTTCTTC
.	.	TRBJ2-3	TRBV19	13	CASSPVGEDTQYF	TGTGCCAGTAGCCCGGTGGGGGAAGATACGCAGTATTTT
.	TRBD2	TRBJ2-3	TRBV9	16	CASSVDVAGVQDTQYF	TGTGCCAGCAGCGTAGATGTTGCGGGAGTTCAAGATACGCAGTATTTT
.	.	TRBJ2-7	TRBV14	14	CASSQAMGPHEQYF	TGTGCCAGCAGCCAAGCGATGGGGCCCCACGAGCAGTACTTC
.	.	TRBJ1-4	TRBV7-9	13	CASSSIPDEKLFF	TGTGCCAGCAGTTCGATTCCGGACGAAAAACTGTTTTTT
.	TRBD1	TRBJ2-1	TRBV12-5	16	CASAEPGQGSGNEQFF	TGTGCTAGTGCCGAACCGGGACAGGGCTCTGGGAATGAGCAGTTCTTC
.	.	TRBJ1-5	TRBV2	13	CASSGDRQRPQHF	TGTGCCAGCAGTGGGGATCGTCAGCGGCCCCAGCATTTT
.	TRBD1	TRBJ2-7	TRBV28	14	CASRPGQLAYEQYF	TGTGCCAGCAGGCCGGGACAGCTTGCCTACGAGCAGTACTTC
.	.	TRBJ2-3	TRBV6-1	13	CASSELATDTQYF	TGTGCCAGCAGTGAATTAGCCACAGATACGCAGTATTTT
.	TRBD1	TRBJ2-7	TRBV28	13	CASRPGQSYEQYF	TGTGCCAGCAGACCGGGACAGTCTTACGAGCAGTACTTC
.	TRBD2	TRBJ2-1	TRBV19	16	CASSVLAPSSYNEQFF	TGTGCCAGTAGTGTACTAGCGCCCAGCTCCTACAATGAGCAGTTCTTC
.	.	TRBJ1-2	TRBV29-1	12	CSVELGSAGYTF	TGCAGCGTTGAATTGGGTTCGGCTGGCTACACCTTC
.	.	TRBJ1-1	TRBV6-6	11	CASTKLTEAFF	TGTGCCAGCACAAAGTTGACTGAAGCTTTCTTT
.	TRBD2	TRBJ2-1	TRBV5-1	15	CASSHLAGSYNEQFF	TGCGCCAGCAGCCACCTAGCGGGGTCCTACAATGAGCAGTTCTTC
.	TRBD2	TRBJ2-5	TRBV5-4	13	CASSLAGGQTQYF	TGTGCCAGCAGCTTGGCGGGAGGGCAGACCCAGTACTTC
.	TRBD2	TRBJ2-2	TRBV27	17	CASSPFLLAGALGELFF	TGTGCCAGCAGTCCCTTCCTCTTAGCGGGCGCACTTGGGGAGCTGTTTTTT